Only a few counts were recorded for the clone carrying this T cell receptor beta chain. Sorted subsets were amplified in replicate PCRs using around 200 ng DNA, some 31,000 T cell genomes. Using immunoSEQ multiplex PCR, the repertoire was profiled, and TCRdb retains in-frame clones only, with some absent. In the table there are a few million clones, approximately 95% of which are singletons. The data derive from a study of shared clonotypes between healthy human individuals. The J segment lost 11 bases and the V segment lost 5 bases, leaving 8 bases of the junction unmatched. CDR3 length: 13 amino acids. Germline V lookup: CDR1 MNHNY, CDR2 SVGAGI (reference sequence).

The clonotype was recovered from a man aged 18 to 29 in good health. Some clones in this sample may be carry-over from other donors' samples. The sample comprised naive CD4+ T cells from PBMCs. Subset specified: CD45RA+ positively selected. The chain joins TRBV6-6 to TRBJ1-1, with 10 positions matching TRBD1. The CDR3 loop is CASSPRTGGRAFF. CDR3 nucleotide sequence: TGTGCCAGCAGTCCCAGGACAGGGGGAAGGGCTTTCTTT.